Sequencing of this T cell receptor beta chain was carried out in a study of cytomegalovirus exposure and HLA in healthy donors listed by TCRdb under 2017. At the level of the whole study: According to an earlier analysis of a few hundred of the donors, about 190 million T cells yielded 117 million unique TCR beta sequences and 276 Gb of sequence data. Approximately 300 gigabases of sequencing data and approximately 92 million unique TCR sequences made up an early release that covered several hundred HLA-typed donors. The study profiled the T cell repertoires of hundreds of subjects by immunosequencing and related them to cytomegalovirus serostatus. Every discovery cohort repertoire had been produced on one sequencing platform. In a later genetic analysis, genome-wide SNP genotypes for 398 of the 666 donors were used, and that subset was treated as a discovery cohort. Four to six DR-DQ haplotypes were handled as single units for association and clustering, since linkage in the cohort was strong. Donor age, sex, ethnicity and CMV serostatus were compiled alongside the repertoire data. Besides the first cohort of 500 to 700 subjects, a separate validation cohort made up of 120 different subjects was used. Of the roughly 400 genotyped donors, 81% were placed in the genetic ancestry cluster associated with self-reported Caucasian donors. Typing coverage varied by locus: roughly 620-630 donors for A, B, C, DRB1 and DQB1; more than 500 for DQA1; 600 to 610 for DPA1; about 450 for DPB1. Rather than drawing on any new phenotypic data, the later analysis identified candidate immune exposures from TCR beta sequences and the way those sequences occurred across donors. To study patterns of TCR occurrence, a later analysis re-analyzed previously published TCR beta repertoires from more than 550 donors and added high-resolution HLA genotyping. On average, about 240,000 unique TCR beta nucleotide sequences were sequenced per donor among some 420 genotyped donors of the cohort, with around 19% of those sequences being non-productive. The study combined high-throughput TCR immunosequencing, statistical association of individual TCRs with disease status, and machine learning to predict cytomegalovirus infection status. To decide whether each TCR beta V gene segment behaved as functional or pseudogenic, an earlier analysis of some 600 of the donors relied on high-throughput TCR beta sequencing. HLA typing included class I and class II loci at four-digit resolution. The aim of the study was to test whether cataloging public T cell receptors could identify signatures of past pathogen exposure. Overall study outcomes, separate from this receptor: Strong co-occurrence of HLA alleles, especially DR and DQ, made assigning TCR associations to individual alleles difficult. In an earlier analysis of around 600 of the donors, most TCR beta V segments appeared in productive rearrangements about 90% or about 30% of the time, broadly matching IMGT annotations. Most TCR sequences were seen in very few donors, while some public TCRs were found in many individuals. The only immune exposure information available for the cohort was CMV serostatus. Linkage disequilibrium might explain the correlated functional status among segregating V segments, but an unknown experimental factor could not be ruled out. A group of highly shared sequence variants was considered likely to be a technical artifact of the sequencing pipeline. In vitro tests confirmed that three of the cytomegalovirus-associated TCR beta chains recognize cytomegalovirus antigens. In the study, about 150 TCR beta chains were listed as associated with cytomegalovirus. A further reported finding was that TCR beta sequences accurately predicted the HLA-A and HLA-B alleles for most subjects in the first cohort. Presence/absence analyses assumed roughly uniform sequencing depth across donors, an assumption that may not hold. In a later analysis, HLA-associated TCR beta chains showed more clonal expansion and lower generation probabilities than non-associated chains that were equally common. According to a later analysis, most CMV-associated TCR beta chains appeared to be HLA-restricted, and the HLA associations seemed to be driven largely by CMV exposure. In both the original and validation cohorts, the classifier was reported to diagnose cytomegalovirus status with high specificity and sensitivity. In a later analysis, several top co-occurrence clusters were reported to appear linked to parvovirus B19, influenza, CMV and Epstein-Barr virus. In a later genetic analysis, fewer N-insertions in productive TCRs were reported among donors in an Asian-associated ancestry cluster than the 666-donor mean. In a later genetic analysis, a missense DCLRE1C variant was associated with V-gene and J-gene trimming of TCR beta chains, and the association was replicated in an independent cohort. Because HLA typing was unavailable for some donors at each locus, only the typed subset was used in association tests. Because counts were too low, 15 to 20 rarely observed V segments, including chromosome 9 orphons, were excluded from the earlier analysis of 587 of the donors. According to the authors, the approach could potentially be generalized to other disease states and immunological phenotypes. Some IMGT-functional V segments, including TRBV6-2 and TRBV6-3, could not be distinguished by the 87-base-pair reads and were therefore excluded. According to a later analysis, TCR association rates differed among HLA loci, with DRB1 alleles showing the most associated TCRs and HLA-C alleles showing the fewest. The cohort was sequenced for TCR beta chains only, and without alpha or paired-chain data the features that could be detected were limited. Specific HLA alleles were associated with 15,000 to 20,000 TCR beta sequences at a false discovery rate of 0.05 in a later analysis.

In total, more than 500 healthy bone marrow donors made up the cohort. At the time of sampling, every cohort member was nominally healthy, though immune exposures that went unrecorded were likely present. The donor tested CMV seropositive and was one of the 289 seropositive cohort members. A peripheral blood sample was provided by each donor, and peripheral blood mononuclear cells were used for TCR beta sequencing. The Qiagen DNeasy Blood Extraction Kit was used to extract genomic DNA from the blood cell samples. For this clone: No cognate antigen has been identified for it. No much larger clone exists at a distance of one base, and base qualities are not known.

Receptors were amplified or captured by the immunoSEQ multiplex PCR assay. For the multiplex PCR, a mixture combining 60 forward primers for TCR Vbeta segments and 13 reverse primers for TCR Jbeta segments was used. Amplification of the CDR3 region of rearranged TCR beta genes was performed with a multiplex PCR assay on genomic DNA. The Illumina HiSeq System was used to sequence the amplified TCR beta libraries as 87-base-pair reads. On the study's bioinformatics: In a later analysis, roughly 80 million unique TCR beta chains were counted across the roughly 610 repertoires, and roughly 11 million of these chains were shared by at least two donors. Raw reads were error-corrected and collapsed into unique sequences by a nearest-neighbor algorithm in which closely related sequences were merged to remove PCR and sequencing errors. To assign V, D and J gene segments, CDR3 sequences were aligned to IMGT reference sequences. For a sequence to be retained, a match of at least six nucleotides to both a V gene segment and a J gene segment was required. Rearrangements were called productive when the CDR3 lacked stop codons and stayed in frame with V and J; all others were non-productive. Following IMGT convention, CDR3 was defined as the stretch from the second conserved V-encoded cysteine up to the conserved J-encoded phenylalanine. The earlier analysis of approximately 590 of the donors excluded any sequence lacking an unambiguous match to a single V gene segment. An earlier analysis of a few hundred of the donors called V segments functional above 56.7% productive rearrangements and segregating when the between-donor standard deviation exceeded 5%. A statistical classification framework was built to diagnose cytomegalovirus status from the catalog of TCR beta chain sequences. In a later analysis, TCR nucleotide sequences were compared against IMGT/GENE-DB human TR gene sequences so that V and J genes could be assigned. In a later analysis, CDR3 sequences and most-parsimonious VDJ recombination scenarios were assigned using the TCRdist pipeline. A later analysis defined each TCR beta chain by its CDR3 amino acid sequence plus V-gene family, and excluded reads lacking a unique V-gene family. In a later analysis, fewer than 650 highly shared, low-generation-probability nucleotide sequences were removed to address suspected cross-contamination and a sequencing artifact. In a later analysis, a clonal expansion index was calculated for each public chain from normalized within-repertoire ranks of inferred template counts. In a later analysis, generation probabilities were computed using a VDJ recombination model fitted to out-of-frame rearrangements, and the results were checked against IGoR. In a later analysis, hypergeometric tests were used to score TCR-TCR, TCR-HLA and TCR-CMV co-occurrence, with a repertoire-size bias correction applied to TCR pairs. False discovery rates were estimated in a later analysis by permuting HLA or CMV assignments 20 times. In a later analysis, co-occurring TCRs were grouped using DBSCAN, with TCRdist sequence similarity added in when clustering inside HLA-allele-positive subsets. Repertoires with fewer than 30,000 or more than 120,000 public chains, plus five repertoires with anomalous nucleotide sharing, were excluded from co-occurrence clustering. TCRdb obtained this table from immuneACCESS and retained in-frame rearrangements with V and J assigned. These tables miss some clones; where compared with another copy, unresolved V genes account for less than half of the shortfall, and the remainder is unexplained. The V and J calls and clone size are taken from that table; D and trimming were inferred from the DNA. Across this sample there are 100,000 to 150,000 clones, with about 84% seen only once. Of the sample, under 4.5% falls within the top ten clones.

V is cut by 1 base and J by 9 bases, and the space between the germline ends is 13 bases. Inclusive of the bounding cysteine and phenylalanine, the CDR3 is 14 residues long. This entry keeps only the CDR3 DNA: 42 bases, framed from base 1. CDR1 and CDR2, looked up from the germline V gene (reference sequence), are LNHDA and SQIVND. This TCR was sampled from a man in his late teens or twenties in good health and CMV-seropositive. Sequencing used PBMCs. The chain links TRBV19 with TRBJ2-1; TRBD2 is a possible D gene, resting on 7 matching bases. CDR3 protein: CASSIVAGAGEQFF. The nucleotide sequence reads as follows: TGTGCCAGTAGTATAGTGGCGGGGGCCGGTGAGCAGTTCTTC.